The rows below give T cell receptor beta chains drawn from one sample of a study of preoperative IRX-2 immunotherapy in early breast cancer. Clones were sequenced by immunoSEQ multiplex PCR, and TCRdb holds only the in-frame ones, with some missing. Of under 20,000 clones listed, around four fifths are singletons. Sample: lymph node tissue, taken after IRX-2 immunotherapy. The receptors were gathered from a human donor with breast cancer. The CDR3 runs from the conserved cysteine through the conserved F or W. Each record gives: J gene, D gene, V gene, clone size, CDR3 protein, CDR3 DNA. D genes are given only for firm matches. Expanded clones are given a class, and other clones once, few, many or no size at all.

>TRBJ1-5|TRBD1|TRBV25-1|NA
CASSPKARDRGWIQPQHF
TGTGCCAGCAGTCCGAAGGCCAGGGACAGGGGGTGGATTCAGCCCCAGCATTTT
>TRBJ1-1|TRBD1|TRBV19|NA
CASSPGGFSEAFF
TGTGCCAGTAGTCCAGGGGGCTTTAGTGAAGCTTTCTTT
>TRBJ2-3|TRBD2|TRBV25-1|NA
CASSDRLAGGTDTQYF
TGTGCCAGCAGTGATCGACTAGCGGGGGGCACAGATACGCAGTATTTT
>TRBJ1-1|NA|TRBV18|few
CASSGLENTEAFF
TGTGCCAGCTCAGGGTTGGAGAACACTGAAGCTTTCTTT
>TRBJ1-1|NA|TRBV25-1|NA
CASSEYGENTEAFF
TGTGCCAGCAGTGAATATGGGGAGAACACTGAAGCTTTCTTT
>TRBJ2-7|NA|TRBV6-8|NA
CASSYGTRWNEQYF
TGTGCCAGCAGTTACGGGACCCGGTGGAACGAGCAGTACTTC
>TRBJ1-2|NA|TRBV6-8|NA
CASSTTWNYGYTF
TGTGCCAGCAGCACCACCTGGAACTATGGCTACACCTTC
>TRBJ2-5|NA|TRBV19|NA
CASSISGVLETQYF
TGTGCCAGTAGTATATCAGGGGTGTTGGAGACCCAGTACTTC
>TRBJ2-1|TRBD2|TRBV6-8|NA
CASSDGPSGNLRNEQFF
TGTGCCAGCAGTGATGGGCCTAGCGGGAATCTACGAAATGAGCAGTTCTTC
>TRBJ1-6|NA|TRBV18|NA
CASSVNNSPLHF
TGTGCCAGCTCAGTTAATAATTCACCCCTCCACTTT
>TRBJ2-2|NA|TRBV30|NA
CAWSVRGRDDTGELFF
TGTGCCTGGAGTGTACGAGGTAGGGATGACACCGGGGAGCTGTTTTTT
>TRBJ2-3|TRBD1|TRBV28|once
CASTPAGQGTDTQYF
TGTGCCAGCACCCCTGCGGGACAGGGCACAGATACGCAGTATTTT
>TRBJ1-5|TRBD1|TRBV19|once
CASGAGGGNQPQHF
TGTGCCAGTGGGGCAGGGGGTGGGAATCAGCCCCAGCATTTT
>TRBJ2-7|NA|TRBV11-3|once
CASSRRGTVWSYEQYF
TGTGCCAGCAGCCGCCGCGGGACAGTTTGGTCCTACGAGCAGTACTTC
>TRBJ2-1|TRBD1|TRBV28|NA
CASSLSRDRYNEQFF
TGTGCCAGCAGTTTGTCCCGGGACAGGTACAATGAGCAGTTCTTC
>TRBJ1-1|NA|TRBV11-3|NA
CASGHALGGEYAFF
TGTGCCAGCGGACACGCTTTGGGGGGCGAATATGCTTTCTTT
>TRBJ2-7|NA|TRBV18|NA
CASSRGHTTYEQYF
TGTGCCAGCTCACGGGGACATACGACCTACGAGCAGTACTTC
>TRBJ1-6|NA|TRBV25-1|NA
CASSAQGKNSPLHF
TGTGCCAGCAGTGCTCAAGGCAAAAATTCACCCCTCCACTTT
>TRBJ1-2|TRBD1|TRBV11-3|few
CASSAGQENYGYTF
TGTGCCAGCAGCGCGGGACAGGAAAACTATGGCTACACCTTC
>TRBJ2-7|TRBD2|TRBV19|NA
CASSPTSGGSYEQYF
TGTGCCAGTAGCCCGACTAGCGGGGGTTCCTACGAGCAGTACTTC
>TRBJ2-3|TRBD1|TRBV7-7|NA
CASRRFPGTGVADTQYF
TGTGCCAGCAGACGATTCCCCGGGACAGGGGTGGCAGATACGCAGTATTTT
>TRBJ1-3|NA|TRBV1|NA
CASSQDLGVTGNTIYF
TGCGCCAGCAGCCAAGATTTGGGGGTTACTGGAAACACCATATATTTT
>TRBJ2-3|NA|TRBV6-8|NA
CASSYRGGGGATDTQYF
TGTGCCAGCAGTTACAGGGGCGGAGGGGGCGCTACAGATACGCAGTATTTT
>TRBJ2-2|TRBD1|TRBV6-8|NA
CASRGQGRTGELFF
TGTGCCAGCAGGGGACAGGGGCGGACCGGGGAGCTGTTTTTT
>TRBJ2-1|NA|TRBV19|few
CASTQLQGGWNEQFF
TGTGCCAGTACCCAACTACAGGGTGGATGGAATGAGCAGTTCTTC
>TRBJ2-7|NA|TRBV1|NA
CASSPRQGASPYEQYF
TGCGCCAGCAGCCCCCGACAGGGGGCATCCCCCTACGAGCAGTACTTC
>TRBJ1-1|NA|TRBV19|NA
CASSIGLGLIWDTEAFF
TGTGCCAGTAGTATTGGACTTGGCCTTATCTGGGACACTGAAGCTTTCTTT
>TRBJ2-2|NA|TRBV6-8|few
CASTPKAGNTGELFF
TGTGCCAGCACTCCTAAAGCGGGGAACACCGGGGAGCTGTTTTTT
>TRBJ1-4|NA|TRBV28|NA
CASRKTESEKLFF
TGTGCCAGCAGAAAGACAGAAAGTGAAAAACTGTTTTTT
>TRBJ1-6|NA|TRBV30|few
CAWSVQDSPLHF
TGTGCCTGGAGTGTACAGGATTCACCCCTCCACTTT
>TRBJ2-5|NA|TRBV28|once
CASSSTSGYQETQYF
TGTGCCAGCAGTAGCACCTCAGGGTACCAAGAGACCCAGTACTTC
>TRBJ1-1|NA|TRBV11-3|NA
CASSPRRMNTEAFF
TGTGCCAGCAGCCCCCGGAGAATGAACACTGAAGCTTTCTTT
>TRBJ2-7|NA|TRBV19|once
CASSIAGTNTYEQYF
TGTGCCAGTAGTATAGCAGGTACAAACACCTACGAGCAGTACTTC
>TRBJ1-1|NA|TRBV6-8|NA
CASSLKYDTEAFF
TGTGCCAGCAGTCTAAAATACGACACTGAAGCTTTCTTT
>TRBJ1-1|TRBD1|TRBV6-8|NA
CASRFDRGQEAFF
TGTGCCAGCAGATTCGACAGGGGGCAAGAAGCTTTCTTT
>TRBJ1-5|NA|TRBV15|once
CATSRATGLRGNQPQHF
TGTGCCACCAGCAGGGCTACCGGGTTGAGGGGCAATCAGCCCCAGCATTTT
>TRBJ1-4|NA|TRBV6-1|NA
CASSEGQADNEKLFF
TGTGCCAGCAGTGAAGGACAGGCAGATAATGAAAAACTGTTTTTT
>TRBJ1-3|NA|TRBV6-8|NA
CASSVGGQTGNTIYF
TGTGCCAGCAGTGTGGGCGGACAGACTGGAAACACCATATATTTT
>TRBJ2-4|NA|TRBV28|once
CASSSGEGKNIQYF
TGTGCCAGCAGTTCTGGAGAGGGCAAAAACATTCAGTACTTC
>TRBJ1-3|NA|TRBV12-5|NA
CASGLSLGDTRFSGNTIYF
TGTGCTAGTGGTCTTTCCCTGGGTGACACACGATTCTCTGGAAACACCATATATTTT
>TRBJ2-1|NA|TRBV6-8|NA
CASSSSGGYNEQFF
TGTGCCAGCAGTTCGAGTGGGGGCTACAATGAGCAGTTCTTC
>TRBJ2-7|TRBD2|TRBV12-5|NA
CASTARRGGEQYF
TGTGCCAGCACCGCACGCCGGGGGGGAGAGCAGTACTTC
>TRBJ2-7|TRBD2|TRBV19|few
CASSPLGTSFDEQYF
TGTGCCAGTAGCCCCCTCGGGACTAGCTTTGACGAGCAGTACTTC
>TRBJ1-5|NA|TRBV14|NA
CASSQGINQPQHF
TGTGCCAGCAGCCAAGGCATCAATCAGCCCCAGCATTTT
>TRBJ1-1|NA|TRBV9|NA
CASSLREPNTEAFF
TGTGCCAGCAGCCTCCGGGAACCGAACACTGAAGCTTTCTTT
>TRBJ2-6|NA|TRBV5-1|NA
CASSFGGTGANVLTF
TGCGCCAGCAGCTTCGGGGGCACTGGGGCCAACGTCCTGACTTTC
>TRBJ1-3|TRBD1|TRBV18|few
CASSPRGTAGNTIYF
TGTGCCAGCTCACCAAGGGGGACAGCTGGAAACACCATATATTTT
>TRBJ2-7|TRBD2|TRBV28|NA
CASSYPGLAGPTIYEQYF
TGTGCCAGCAGTTATCCGGGACTAGCGGGACCTACGATCTACGAGCAGTACTTC
>TRBJ1-1|TRBD1|TRBV18|once
CASSPPEGAPFF
TGTGCCAGCTCACCACCGGAGGGGGCACCTTTCTTT
>TRBJ2-7|TRBD1|TRBV28|once
CASKPGQDYEQYF
TGTGCCAGCAAGCCGGGACAGGACTACGAGCAGTACTTC
>TRBJ1-2|NA|TRBV2|NA
CASSELGQGRGGYTF
TGTGCCAGCAGTGAGCTTGGGCAGGGGAGGGGAGGCTACACCTTC
>TRBJ2-3|TRBD1|TRBV12-5|NA
CASGLGQGTDTQYF
TGTGCTAGTGGTCTCGGACAGGGCACAGATACGCAGTATTTT